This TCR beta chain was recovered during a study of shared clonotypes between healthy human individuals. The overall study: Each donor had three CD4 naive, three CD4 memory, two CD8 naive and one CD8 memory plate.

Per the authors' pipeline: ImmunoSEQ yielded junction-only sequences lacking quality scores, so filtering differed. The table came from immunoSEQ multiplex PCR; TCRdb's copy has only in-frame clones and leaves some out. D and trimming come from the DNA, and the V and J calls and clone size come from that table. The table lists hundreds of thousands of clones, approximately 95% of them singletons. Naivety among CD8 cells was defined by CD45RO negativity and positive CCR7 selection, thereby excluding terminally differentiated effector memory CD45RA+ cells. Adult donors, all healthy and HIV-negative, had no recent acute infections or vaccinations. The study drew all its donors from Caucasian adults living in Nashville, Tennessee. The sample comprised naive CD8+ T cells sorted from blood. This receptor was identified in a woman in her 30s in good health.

The CDR3 sequence: CASSQDGLYNEQFF. The CDR3 DNA sequence: TGTGCCAGCAGCCAGGACGGACTTTACAATGAGCAGTTCTTC. This rearrangement joins TRBV4-2 to TRBJ2-1, with D perhaps matching TRBD2 (5 bases). V was pared by 3 bases and J by 4 bases, with 10 bases between. CDR3 length: 14 residues. From germline, CDR1 is LGHNA and CDR2 YNFKEQ.